This TCR beta chain was profiled in a study of T cells after yellow fever vaccination. Study observations and caveats: In post-booster samples, most primary-vaccination clones reappeared (approximately 97% CD4, nearly 90% CD8).

TCRdb redid the calling of the 5' RACE reads with MiXCR, one entry per CDR3 protein. The sample holds about 510,000 distinct CDR3 sequences, just over 20% seen once. CDR3 length: 14 amino acids. Germline CDR1 and CDR2: MNHEY and SMNVEV (reference sequence). V shed 6 bases and J shed 4 bases, with 15 bases lying between them. Comment on this clonotype: Its specificity is not known.

This receptor was obtained from a man between 18 and 35 years old who received the YFV17D yellow fever vaccine. The specimen was PBMCs, collected around 3 weeks after the first yellow fever vaccination. The chain couples TRBV27 to TRBJ1-1; D possibly corresponds to TRBD1 (5 bases). As DNA, the CDR3 is TGTGCCAGCAGGCGGGGGGGGTCCGTCACTGAAGCTTTCTTT. It codes for CASRRGGSVTEAFF.